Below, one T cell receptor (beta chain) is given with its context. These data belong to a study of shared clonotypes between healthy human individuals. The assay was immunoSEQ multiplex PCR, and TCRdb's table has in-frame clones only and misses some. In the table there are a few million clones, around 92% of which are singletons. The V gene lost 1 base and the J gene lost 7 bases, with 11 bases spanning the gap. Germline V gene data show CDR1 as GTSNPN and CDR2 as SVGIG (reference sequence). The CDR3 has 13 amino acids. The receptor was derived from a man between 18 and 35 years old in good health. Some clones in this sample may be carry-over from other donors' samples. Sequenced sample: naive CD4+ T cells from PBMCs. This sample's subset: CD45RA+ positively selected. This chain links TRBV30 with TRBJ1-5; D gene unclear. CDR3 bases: TGTGCCTGGAGTGGTGGGCTCGGGCAGCCCCAGCATTTT. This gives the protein CAWSGGLGQPQHF.